This T cell receptor (beta chain) was recorded in a study of T cell changes during pregnancy in multiple sclerosis. Libraries were prepared by immunoSEQ multiplex PCR; TCRdb keeps only in-frame clonotypes and omits some of them. The repertoire holds more than 80,000 clones, about 90% seen once, with approximately 1.5% in the top ten. Germline V gene lookup returns CDR1 SQVTM and CDR2 ANQGSEA. The CDR3 is 13 residues long. V was clipped by 3 bases and J by 7 bases, with 15 bases between them. The chain carries TRBV29-1 and TRBJ1-1; D may be TRBD1 (5 bases). The source was peripheral blood, collected before pregnancy. This TCR was recovered from a female donor with multiple sclerosis, enrolled in a pregnancy study. The CDR3 coding sequence is TGCAGCGTTGATGACAGCCTGCTTAGTGAAGCTTTCTTT. Protein sequence: CSVDDSLLSEAFF.